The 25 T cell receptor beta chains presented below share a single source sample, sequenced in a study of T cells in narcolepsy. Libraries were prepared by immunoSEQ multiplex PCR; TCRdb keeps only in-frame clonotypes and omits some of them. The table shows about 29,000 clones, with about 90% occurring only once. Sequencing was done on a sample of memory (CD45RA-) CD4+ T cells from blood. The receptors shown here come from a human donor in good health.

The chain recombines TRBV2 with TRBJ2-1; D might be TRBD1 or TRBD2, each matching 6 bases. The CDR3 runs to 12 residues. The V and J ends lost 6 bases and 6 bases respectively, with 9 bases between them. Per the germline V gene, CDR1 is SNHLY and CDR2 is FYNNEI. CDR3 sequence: CASSKGGNEQFF. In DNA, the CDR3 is TGTGCCAGCAGCAAGGGGGGCAATGAGCAGTTCTTC.

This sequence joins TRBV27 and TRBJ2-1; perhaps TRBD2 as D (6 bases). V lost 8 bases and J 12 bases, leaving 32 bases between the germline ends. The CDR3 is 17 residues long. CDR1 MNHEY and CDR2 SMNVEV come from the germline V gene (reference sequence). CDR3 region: CASRKTTSRGPFDRQFF. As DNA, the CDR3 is TGTGCCAGCCGGAAAACGACTAGTCGAGGTCCTTTCGATAGGCAGTTCTTC.

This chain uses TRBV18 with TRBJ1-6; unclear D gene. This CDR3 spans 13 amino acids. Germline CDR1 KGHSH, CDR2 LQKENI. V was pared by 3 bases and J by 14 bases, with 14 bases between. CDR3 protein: CASSPGATQSLHF. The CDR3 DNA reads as TGTGCCAGCTCACCGGGTGCGACACAATCCCTCCACTTT. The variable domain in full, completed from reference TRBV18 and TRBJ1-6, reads NAGVMQNPRHLVRRRGQEARLRCSPMKGHSHVYWYRQLPEEGLKFMVYLQKENIIDESGMPKERFSAEFPKEGPSILRIQQVVRGDSAAYFCASSPGATQSLHFGNGTRLTVT.

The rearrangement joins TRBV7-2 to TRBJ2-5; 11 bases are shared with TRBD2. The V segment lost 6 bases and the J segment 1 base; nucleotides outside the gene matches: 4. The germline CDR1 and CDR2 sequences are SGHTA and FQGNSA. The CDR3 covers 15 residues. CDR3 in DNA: TGTGCCAGCAGTAGTACTAGCGGGAGCCAAGAGACCCAGTACTTC. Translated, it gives CASSSTSGSQETQYF.

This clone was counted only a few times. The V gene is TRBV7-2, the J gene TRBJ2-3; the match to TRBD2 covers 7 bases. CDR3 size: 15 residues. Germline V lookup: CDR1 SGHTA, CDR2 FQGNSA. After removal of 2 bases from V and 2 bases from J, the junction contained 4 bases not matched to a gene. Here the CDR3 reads CASSLMGGNTDTQYF. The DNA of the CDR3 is TGTGCCAGCAGCTTAATGGGGGGGAACACAGATACGCAGTATTTT.

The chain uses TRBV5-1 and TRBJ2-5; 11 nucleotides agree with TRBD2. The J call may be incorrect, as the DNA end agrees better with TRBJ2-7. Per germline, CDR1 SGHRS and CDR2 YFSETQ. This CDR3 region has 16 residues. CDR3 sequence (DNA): TGCGCCAGCAGCTTGGGGCTAGCGGGAGGTTCCTACGAGCAGTACTTC. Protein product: CASSLGLAGGSYEQYF.

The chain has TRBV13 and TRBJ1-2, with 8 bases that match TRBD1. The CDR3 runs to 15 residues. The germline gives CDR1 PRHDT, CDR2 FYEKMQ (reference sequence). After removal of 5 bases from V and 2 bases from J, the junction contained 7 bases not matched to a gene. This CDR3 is CASSPSTGDNYGYTF. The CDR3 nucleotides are TGTGCCAGCAGCCCCTCGACAGGGGACAACTATGGCTACACCTTC. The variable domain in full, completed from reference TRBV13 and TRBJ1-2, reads AAGVIQSPRHLIKEKRETATLKCYPIPRHDTVYWYQQGPGQDPQFLISFYEKMQSDKGSIPDRFSAQQFSDYHSELNMSSLELGDSALYFCASSPSTGDNYGYTFGSGTRLTVV.

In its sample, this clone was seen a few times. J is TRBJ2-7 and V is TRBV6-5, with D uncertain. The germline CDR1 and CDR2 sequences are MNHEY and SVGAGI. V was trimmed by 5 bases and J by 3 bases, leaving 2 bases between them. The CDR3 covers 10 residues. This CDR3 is CASSDYEQYF. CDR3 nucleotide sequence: TGTGCCAGCAGTGACTACGAGCAGTACTTC.

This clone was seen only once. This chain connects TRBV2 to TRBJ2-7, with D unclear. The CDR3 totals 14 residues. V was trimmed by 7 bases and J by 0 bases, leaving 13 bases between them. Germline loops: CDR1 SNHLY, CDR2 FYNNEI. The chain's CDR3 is CASTGGWASYEQYF. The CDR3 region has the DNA TGTGCCAGCACCGGCGGCTGGGCCTCCTACGAGCAGTACTTC.

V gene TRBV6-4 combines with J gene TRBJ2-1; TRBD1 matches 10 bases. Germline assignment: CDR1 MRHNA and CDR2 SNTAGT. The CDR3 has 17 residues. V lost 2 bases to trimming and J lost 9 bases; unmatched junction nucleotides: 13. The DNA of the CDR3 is TGTGCCAGCAGTGACACCCCCGGAGGGACAGGGGTCACTGAGCAGTTCTTC. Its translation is CASSDTPGGTGVTEQFF.

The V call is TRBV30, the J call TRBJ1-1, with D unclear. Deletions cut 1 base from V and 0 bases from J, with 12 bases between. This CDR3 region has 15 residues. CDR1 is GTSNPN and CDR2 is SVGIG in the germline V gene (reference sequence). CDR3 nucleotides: TGTGCCTGGAGTGGCGGCGCGGGGATGAACACTGAAGCTTTCTTT. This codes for CAWSGGAGMNTEAFF.

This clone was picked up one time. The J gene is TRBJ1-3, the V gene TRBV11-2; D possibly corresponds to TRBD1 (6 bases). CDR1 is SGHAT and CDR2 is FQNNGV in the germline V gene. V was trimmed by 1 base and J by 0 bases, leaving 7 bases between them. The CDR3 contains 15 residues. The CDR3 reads CASSLGQVSGNTIYF. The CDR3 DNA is TGTGCCAGCAGCTTAGGACAGGTCTCTGGAAACACCATATATTTT.

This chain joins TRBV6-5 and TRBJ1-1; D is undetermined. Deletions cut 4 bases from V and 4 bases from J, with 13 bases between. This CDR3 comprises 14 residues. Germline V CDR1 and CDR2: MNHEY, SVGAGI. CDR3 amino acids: CASSSPVGSTEAFF. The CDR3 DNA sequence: TGTGCCAGCAGTTCCCCGGTTGGGAGCACTGAAGCTTTCTTT.

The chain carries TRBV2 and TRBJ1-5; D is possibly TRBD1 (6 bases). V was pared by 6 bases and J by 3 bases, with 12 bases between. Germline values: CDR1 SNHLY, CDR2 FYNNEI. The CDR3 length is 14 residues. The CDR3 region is CASSVGHVNQPQHF. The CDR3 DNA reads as TGTGCCAGCAGCGTGGGACATGTCAATCAGCCCCAGCATTTT.

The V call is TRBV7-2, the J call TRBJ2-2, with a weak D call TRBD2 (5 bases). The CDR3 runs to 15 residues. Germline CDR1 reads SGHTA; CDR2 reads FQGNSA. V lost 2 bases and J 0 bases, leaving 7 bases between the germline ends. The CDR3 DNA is TGTGCCAGCAGCTTACCAGCGGCGAACACCGGGGAGCTGTTTTTT. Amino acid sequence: CASSLPAANTGELFF.

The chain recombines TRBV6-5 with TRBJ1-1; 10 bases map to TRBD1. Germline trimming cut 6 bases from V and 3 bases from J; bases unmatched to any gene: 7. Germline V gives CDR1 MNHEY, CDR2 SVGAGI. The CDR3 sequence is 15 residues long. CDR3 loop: CASRGTGAGDTEAFF. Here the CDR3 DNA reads TGTGCCAGCAGAGGGACAGGGGCTGGAGACACTGAAGCTTTCTTT.

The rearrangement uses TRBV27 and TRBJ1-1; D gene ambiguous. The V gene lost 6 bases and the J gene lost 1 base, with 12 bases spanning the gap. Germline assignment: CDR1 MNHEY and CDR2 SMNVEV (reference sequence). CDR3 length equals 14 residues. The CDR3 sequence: CASSVAGSNTEAFF. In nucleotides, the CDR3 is TGTGCCAGCAGCGTAGCGGGGTCGAACACTGAAGCTTTCTTT.

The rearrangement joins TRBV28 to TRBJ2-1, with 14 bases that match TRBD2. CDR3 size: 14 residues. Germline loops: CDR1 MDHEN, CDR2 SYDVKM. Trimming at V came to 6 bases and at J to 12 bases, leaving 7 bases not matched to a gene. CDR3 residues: CASSRGLAGEGQFF. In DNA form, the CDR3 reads TGTGCCAGCAGCCGGGGACTAGCGGGAGAGGGGCAGTTCTTC.

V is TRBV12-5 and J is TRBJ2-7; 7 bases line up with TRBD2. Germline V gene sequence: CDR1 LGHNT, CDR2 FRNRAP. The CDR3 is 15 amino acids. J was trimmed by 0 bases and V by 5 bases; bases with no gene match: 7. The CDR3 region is CASGGSGTVSYEQYF. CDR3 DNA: TGTGCTAGTGGTGGAAGCGGGACGGTCTCCTACGAGCAGTACTTC.

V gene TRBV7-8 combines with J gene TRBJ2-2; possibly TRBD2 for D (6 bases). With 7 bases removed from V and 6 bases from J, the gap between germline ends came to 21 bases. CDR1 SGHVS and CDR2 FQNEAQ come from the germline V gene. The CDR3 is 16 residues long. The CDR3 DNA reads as TGTGCCAGCACCCACGCACCGGGGGAATTGGCCGGGGAGCTGTTTTTT. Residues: CASTHAPGELAGELFF. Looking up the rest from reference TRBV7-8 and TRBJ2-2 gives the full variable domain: GAGVSQSPRYKVAKRGQDVALRCDPISGHVSLFWYQQALGQGPEFLTYFQNEAQLDKSGLPSDRFFAERPEGSVSTLKIQRTQQEDSAVYLCASTHAPGELAGELFFGEGSRLTVL.

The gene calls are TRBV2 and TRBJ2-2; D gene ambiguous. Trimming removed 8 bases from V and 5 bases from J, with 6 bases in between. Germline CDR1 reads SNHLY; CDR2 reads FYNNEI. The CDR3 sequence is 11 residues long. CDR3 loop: CASDETGELFF. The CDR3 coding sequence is TGTGCCAGCGACGAAACCGGGGAGCTGTTTTTT.

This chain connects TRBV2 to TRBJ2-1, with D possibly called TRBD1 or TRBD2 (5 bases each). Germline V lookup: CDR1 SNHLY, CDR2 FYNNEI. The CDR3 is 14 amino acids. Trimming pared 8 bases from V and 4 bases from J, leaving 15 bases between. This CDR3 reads CASRDRIPYNEQFF. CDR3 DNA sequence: TGTGCCAGCCGGGACCGAATTCCTTACAATGAGCAGTTCTTC.

CDR3 sequence reads: CASSPRSEWGGGELFF. The CDR3 nucleotides are TGTGCCAGCAGCCCCCGTTCAGAATGGGGGGGCGGGGAGCTGTTTTTT. The chain couples TRBV5-4 to TRBJ2-2; 7 nucleotides align to TRBD2. Germline CDR1 is SGHNT and CDR2 is YYREEE (reference sequence). The V and J ends lost 4 bases and 7 bases, in that order; junction bases with no gene match: 13. This CDR3 comprises 16 residues.

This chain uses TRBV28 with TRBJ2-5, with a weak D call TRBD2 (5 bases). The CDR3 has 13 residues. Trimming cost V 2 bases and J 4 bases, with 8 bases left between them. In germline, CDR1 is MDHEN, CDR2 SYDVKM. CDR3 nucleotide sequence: TGTGCCAGCAGTTTACCGGACTTAGAGACCCAGTACTTC. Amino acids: CASSLPDLETQYF.

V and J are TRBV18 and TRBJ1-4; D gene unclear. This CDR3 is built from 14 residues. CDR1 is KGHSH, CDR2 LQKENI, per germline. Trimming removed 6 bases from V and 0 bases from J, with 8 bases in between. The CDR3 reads CASSKTTTNEKLFF. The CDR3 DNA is TGTGCCAGCTCGAAAACGACAACTAATGAAAAACTGTTTTTT.